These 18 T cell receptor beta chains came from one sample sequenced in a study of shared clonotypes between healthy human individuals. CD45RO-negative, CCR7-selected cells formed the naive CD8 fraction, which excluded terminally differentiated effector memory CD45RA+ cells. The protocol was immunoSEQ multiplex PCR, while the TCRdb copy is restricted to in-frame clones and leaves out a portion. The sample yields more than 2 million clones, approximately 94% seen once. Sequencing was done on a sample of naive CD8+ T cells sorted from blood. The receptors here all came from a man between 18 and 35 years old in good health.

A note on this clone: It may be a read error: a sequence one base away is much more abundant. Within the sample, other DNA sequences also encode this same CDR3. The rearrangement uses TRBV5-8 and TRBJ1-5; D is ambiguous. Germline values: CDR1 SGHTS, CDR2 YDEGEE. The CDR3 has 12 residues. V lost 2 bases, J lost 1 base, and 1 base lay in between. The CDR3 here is CASSLSNQPQHF. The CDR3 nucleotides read TGTGCCAGCAGCTTAAGCAATCAGCCCCAGCATTTT.

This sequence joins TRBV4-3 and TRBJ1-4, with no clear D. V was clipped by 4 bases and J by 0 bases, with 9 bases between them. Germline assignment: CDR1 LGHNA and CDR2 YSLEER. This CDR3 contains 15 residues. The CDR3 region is CASSLLLATNEKLFF. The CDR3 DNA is TGCGCCAGCAGCCTTCTGCTTGCAACTAATGAAAAACTGTTTTTT.

The CDR3 loop is CASSLGDYLYEQYF. The DNA for the CDR3 is TGTGCCAGCAGCTTAGGGGACTACCTATACGAGCAGTACTTC. The chain couples TRBV7-2 to TRBJ2-7; 7 nucleotides agree with TRBD2. CDR3 length: 14 residues. J lost 4 bases, V lost 1 base, and 4 bases had no gene match. Germline V gene sequence: CDR1 SGHTA, CDR2 FQGNSA.

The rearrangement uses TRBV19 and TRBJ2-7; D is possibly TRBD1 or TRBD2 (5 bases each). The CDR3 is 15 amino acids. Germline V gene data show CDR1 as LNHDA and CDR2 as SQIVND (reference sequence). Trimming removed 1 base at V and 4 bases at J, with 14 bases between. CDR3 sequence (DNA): TGTGCCAGTAGTATAGGTCTGTGGGACGCTTACGAGCAGTACTTC. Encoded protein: CASSIGLWDAYEQYF.

Written as DNA, the CDR3 is TGTGCCAGCAGCAGAACAGGACTCGCTAATGAAAAACTGTTTTTT. The encoded protein is CASSRTGLANEKLFF. This chain joins TRBV5-6 and TRBJ1-4; weak D call: TRBD1 (5 bases). The germline V gene encodes CDR1 SGHDT and CDR2 YYEEEE. This CDR3 region has 15 residues. The V gene lost 4 bases and the J gene lost 3 bases, with 13 bases spanning the gap.

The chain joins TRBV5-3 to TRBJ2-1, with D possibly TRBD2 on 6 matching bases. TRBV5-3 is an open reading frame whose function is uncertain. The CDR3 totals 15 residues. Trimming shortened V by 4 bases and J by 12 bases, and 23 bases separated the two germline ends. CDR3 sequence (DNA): TGTGCCAGAAGCCATAGGACTATTCCCAATTTTGGGCAGTTCTTC. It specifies CARSHRTIPNFGQFF.

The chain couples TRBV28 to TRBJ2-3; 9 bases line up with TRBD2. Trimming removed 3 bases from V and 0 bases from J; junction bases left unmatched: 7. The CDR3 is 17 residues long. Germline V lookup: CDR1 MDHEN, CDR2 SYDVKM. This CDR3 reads CASSFGLAGTSTDTQYF. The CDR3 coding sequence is TGTGCCAGCAGTTTCGGGCTAGCGGGGACTAGCACAGATACGCAGTATTTT.

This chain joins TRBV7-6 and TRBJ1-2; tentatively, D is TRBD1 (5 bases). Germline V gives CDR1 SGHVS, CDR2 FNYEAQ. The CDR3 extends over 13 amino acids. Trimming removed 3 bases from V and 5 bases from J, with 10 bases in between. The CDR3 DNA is TGTGCCAGCAGCTTCGGGGACTCTTATGGCTACACCTTC. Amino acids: CASSFGDSYGYTF.

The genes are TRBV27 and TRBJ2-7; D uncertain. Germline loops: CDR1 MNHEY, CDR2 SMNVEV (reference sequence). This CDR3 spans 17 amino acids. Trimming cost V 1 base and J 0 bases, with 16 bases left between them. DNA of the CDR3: TGTGCCAGCAGTTTATTGTACCGAGTATTAAGCTCCTACGAGCAGTACTTC. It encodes CASSLLYRVLSSYEQYF.

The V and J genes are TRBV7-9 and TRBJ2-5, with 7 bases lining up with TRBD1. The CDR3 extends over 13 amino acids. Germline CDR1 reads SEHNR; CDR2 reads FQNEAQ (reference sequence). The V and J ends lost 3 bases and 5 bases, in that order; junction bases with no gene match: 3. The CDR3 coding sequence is TGTGCCAGCAGCTTTCAGGGGGAGGAGACCCAGTACTTC. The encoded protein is CASSFQGEETQYF.

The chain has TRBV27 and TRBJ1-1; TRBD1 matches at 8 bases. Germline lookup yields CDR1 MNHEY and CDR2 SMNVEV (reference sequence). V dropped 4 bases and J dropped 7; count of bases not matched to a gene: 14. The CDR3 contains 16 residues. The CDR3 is CASSSGQGGGIYEAFF. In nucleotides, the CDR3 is TGTGCCAGCAGTTCCGGACAGGGAGGGGGAATCTATGAAGCTTTCTTT.

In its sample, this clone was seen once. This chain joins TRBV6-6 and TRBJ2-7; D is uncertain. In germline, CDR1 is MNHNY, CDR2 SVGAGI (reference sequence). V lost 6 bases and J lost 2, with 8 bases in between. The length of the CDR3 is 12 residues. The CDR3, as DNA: TGTGCCAGCAGAAGCAGGACCTACGAGCAGTACTTC. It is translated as CASRSRTYEQYF.

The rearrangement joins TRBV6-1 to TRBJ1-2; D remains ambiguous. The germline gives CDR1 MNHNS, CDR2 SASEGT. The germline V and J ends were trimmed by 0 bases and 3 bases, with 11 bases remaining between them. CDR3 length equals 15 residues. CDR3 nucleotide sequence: TGTGCCAGCAGTGAAGCTTCCGACGGCTACTATGGCTACACCTTC. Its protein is CASSEASDGYYGYTF.

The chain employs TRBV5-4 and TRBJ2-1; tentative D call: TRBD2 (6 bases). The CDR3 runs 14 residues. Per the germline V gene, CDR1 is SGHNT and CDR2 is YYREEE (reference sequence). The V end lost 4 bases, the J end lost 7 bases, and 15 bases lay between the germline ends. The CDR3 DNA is TGTGCCAGCAGCAGGAGGGACTTTTTTAATGAGCAGTTCTTC. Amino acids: CASSRRDFFNEQFF. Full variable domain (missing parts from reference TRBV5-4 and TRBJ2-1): ETGVTQSPTHLIKTRGQQVTLRCSSQSGHNTVSWYQQALGQGPQFIFQYYREEENGRGNFPPRFSGLQFPNYSSELNVNALELDDSALYLCASSRRDFFNEQFFGPGTRLTVL.

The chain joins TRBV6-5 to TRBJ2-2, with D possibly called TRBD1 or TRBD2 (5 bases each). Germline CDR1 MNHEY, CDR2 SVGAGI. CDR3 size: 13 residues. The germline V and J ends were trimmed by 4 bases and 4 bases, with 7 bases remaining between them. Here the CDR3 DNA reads TGTGCCAGCAGTTGGGACGGCACCGGGGAGCTGTTTTTT. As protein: CASSWDGTGELFF.

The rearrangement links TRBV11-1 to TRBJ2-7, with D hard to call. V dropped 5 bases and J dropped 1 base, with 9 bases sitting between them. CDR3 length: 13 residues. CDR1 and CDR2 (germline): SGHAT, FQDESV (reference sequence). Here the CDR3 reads CASSRTVSYEQYF. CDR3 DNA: TGTGCCAGCAGCCGGACGGTGTCCTACGAGCAGTACTTC.

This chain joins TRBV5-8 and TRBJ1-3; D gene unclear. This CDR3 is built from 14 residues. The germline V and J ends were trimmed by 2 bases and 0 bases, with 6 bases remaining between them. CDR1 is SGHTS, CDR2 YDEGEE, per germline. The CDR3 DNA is TGTGCCAGCAGCTTAAGGGACTCTGGAAACACCATATATTTT. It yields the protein CASSLRDSGNTIYF.

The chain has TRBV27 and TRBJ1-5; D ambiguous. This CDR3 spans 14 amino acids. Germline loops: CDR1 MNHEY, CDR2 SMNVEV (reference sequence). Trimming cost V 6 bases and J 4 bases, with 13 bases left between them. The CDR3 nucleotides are TGTGCCAGCAGCCCCTCGGGCGAGAATCAGCCCCAGCATTTT. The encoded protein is CASSPSGENQPQHF.